This entry lists 7 T cell receptor beta chains sequenced from one sample in a study of cytomegalovirus exposure and HLA in healthy donors. The PCR contained 60 Vbeta and 13 Jbeta primers. Assay: immunoSEQ multiplex PCR; the TCRdb copy retains only in-frame clones and omits some. In the table there are 150,000 or so clones, about four fifths of which are singletons. The sequencing sample was made of PBMCs. The origin of the receptors is a man aged 25-45 years in good health and CMV-seronegative.

The rearrangement uses TRBV6-5 and TRBJ2-5; D is unresolved. V lost 6 bases to trimming and J lost 0 bases, with 2 bases between them. The CDR3 is made up of 11 amino acids. Germline CDR1 and CDR2: MNHEY and SVGAGI. CDR3 region: CASSNQETQYF. The CDR3 DNA is TGTGCCAGCAGCAACCAAGAGACCCAGTACTTC.

J is TRBJ2-7 and V is TRBV7-2; TRBD2 matches 11 bases. The trim removed 1 base at V and 3 bases at J, leaving 8 bases unmatched. CDR3 length: 17 amino acids. Germline V gene sequence: CDR1 SGHTA, CDR2 FQGNSA. CDR3 in amino acids: CASSLESSGGFYYEQYF. The CDR3 DNA reads TGTGCCAGCAGCTTAGAGTCTAGCGGGGGGTTTTACTACGAGCAGTACTTC.

This CDR3 is CAWSVIQTFLEAGELFF. Written as DNA, the CDR3 is TGTGCCTGGAGTGTAATACAGACCTTCTTGGAAGCCGGGGAGCTGTTTTTT. The chain employs TRBV30 and TRBJ2-2, with D uncertain. The germline V gene encodes CDR1 GTSNPN and CDR2 SVGIG (reference sequence). The CDR3 spans 17 residues. The V end was cut by 0 bases, the J end by 6 bases, with 20 bases between.

The gene calls are TRBV11-2 and TRBJ2-1; TRBD2 aligns across 7 bases. Germline V gene sequence: CDR1 SGHAT, CDR2 FQNNGV. CDR3 length: 16 amino acids. J gave up 4 bases and V 2 bases, and 8 bases lay outside the gene matches. The CDR3 protein is CASSLSGVAGYNEQFF. The DNA of the CDR3 is TGTGCCAGCAGCTTATCGGGGGTAGCGGGTTACAATGAGCAGTTCTTC. Looking up the rest from reference TRBV11-2 and TRBJ2-1 gives the full variable domain: EAGVAQSPRYKIIEKRQSVAFWCNPISGHATLYWYQQILGQGPKLLIQFQNNGVVDDSQLPKDRFSAERLKGVDSTLKIQPAKLEDSAVYLCASSLSGVAGYNEQFFGPGTRLTVL.

The chain links TRBV6-5 to TRBJ2-7; a possible D gene is TRBD2 (5 bases). Trimming shortened V by 1 base and J by 7 bases, and 8 bases separated the two germline ends. Germline-derived CDR1 and CDR2 are MNHEY and SVGAGI. The CDR3 runs to 12 residues. The CDR3 DNA reads as TGTGCCAGCAGTTACTTATCGGGAGAGCAGTACTTC. Encoded protein: CASSYLSGEQYF.

The chain employs TRBV28 and TRBJ1-1, with D unclear. Germline CDR1 MDHEN, CDR2 SYDVKM. V was pared by 11 bases and J by 3 bases, with 10 bases between. This CDR3 has 11 amino acids. In DNA form, the CDR3 reads TGTGCCTGCGAGGAGGACACTGAAGCTTTCTTT. This gives the protein CACEEDTEAFF.

CDR3 in amino acids: CASTGEGELFF. The CDR3 DNA sequence: TGTGCCAGCACGGGGGAGGGGGAGCTGTTTTTT. V and J are TRBV2 and TRBJ2-2; TRBD2 might be the D (6 bases). V gave up 7 bases and J gave up 8 bases, with 8 bases separating them. This CDR3 is 11 amino acids long. Germline assignment: CDR1 SNHLY and CDR2 FYNNEI.